This TCR beta chain is drawn from a study of blood T cell repertoires in COVID-19. Study-wide background: PBMCs, B-cell-depleted T cells, or T cells were the source of the cDNA or gDNA that made up the material.

In the study's own analysis: Amplification of reference gene primers provided the estimated nucleated cell counts. This table comes from immunoSEQ multiplex PCR, and its TCRdb copy is limited to in-frame clones, with some not included. V and J calls and clone size come straight from that table; D and trimming were deduced from the DNA. The sample has nearly 25,000 clones; 81% are singletons. This receptor was obtained from a man between 65 and 85 years old with acute or convalescent COVID-19. Input material: peripheral blood.

The CDR3 DNA is TGTGCAAGTCGCTCAGACAGGGACGCCTACGAGCAGTACTTC. Translating gives CASRSDRDAYEQYF. This chain joins TRBV12-2 and TRBJ2-7; TRBD1, as called in the table, went unchecked against the DNA. TRBV12-2 is reported as a pseudogene. The CDR3 loop spans 14 amino acids.